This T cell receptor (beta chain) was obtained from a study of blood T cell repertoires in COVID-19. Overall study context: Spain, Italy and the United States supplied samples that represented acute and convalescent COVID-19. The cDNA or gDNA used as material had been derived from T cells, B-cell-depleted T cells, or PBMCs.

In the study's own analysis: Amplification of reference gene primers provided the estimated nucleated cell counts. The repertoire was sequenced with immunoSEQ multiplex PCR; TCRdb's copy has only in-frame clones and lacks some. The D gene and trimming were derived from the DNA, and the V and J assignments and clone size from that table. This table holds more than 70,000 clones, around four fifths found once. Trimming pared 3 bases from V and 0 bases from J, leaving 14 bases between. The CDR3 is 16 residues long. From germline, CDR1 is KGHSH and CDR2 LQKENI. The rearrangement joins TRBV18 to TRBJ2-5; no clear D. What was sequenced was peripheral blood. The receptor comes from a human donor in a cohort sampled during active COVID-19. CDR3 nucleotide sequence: TGTGCCAGCTCACCGGTTGGCAGGCAAGACCAAGAGACCCAGTACTTC. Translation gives CASSPVGRQDQETQYF.